This T cell receptor (beta chain) derives from a study of human T cells and chemical hapten exposure. This clonotype was seen many times. The antigen is undetermined. Findings and limits, study-wide: TCRs whose frequency exceeded 1 in 1000 remained the same following DPC sensitization. Having alopecia, donors may respond immunologically unlike healthy people.

One entry per CDR3 protein results from TCRdb running MiXCR on the RACE reads. In the table there are under 300,000 distinct CDR3 sequences, about 8.1% of which are singletons. V was pared by 4 bases and J by 7 bases, with 12 bases between. Germline CDR1 SGDLS, CDR2 YYNGEE. The CDR3 runs 13 residues. Time point in this sample: pre-sensitization, week 0. Treatment described: therapeutic diphenylcyclopropenone sensitization with weekly scalp DPC. The total RNA was obtained from whole blood that was not fractionated. This clonotype was obtained from a woman aged 40 to 55 with alopecia areata. Some clones in this sample may be carry-over from other donors' samples. V usage is TRBV9 and J usage is TRBJ2-1, with D tentatively TRBD2 (6 bases). The material was whole blood, obtained in connection with sensitization to the hapten diphenylcyclopropenone (DPC). The CDR3 DNA is TGTGCCAGCAGCTGGGGGGAGAAAAATGAGCAGTTCTTC. It yields the protein CASSWGEKNEQFF.